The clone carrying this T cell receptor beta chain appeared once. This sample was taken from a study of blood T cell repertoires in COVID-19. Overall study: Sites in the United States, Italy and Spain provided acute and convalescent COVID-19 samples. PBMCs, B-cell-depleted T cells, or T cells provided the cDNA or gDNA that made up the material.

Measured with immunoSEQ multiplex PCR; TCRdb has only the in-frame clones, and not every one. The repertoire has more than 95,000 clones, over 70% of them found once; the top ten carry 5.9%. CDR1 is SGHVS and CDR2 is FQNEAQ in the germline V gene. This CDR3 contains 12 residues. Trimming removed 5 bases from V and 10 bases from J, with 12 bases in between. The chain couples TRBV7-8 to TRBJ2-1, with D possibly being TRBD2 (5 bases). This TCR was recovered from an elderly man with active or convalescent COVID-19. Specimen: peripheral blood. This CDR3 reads CASSPTTGEQFF. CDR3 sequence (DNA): TGTGCCAGCAGCCCGACCACGGGGGAGCAGTTCTTC. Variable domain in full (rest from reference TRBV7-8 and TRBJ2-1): GAGVSQSPRYKVAKRGQDVALRCDPISGHVSLFWYQQALGQGPEFLTYFQNEAQLDKSGLPSDRFFAERPEGSVSTLKIQRTQQEDSAVYLCASSPTTGEQFFGPGTRLTVL.